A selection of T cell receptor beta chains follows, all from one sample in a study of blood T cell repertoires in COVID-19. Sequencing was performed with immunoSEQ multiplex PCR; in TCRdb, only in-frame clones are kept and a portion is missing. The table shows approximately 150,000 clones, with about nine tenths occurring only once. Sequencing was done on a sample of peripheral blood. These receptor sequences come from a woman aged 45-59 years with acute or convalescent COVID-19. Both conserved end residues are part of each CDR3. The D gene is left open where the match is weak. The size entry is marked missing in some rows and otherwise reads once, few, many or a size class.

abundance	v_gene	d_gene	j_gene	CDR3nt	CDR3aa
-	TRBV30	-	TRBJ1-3	TGTGCCTGGAGCGACCTACAGGGATACTCTGGAAACACCATATATTTT	CAWSDLQGYSGNTIYF
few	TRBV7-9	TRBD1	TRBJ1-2	TGTGCCAGCAGTAAAGGGGGCCCGAGCTATGGCTACACCTTC	CASSKGGPSYGYTF
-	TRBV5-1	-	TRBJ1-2	TGCGCCAGCAGCTTACCGGGTAACTATGGCTACACCTTC	CASSLPGNYGYTF
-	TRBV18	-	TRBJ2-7	TGTGCCAGCTCACCAAGAGGGAGGAACGACGAGCAGTACTTC	CASSPRGRNDEQYF
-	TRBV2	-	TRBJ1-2	TGTGCCAGCAGGGCAGGGGCAGGCTATGGCTACACCTTC	CASRAGAGYGYTF
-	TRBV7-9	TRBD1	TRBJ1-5	TGTGCCAGCAGCACCGGACAGGGAGGGTCAATCAGCCCCCAGCATTTT	CASSTGQGGSISPQHF
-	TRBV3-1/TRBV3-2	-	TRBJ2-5	TGTGCCAGCAGCCCTCTTTCGGAGTACCAAGAGACCCAGTACTTC	CASSPLSEYQETQYF
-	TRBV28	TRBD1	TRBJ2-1	TGTGCCAGCAGTCAACCACAGGGGGCGAATGAGCAGTTCTTC	CASSQPQGANEQFF
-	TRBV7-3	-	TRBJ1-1	TGTGCCAGCAGCTGGGCAGAGAACACTGAAGCTTTCTTT	CASSWAENTEAFF
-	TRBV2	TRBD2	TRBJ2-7	TGTGCCAGTCACCTGACTAGCGGGAGTTACGAGCAGTACTTC	CASHLTSGSYEQYF
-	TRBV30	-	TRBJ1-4	TGTGCCTGGGGAGTGGGGCGGATTAATGAAAAACTGTTTTTT	CAWGVGRINEKLFF
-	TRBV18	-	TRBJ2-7	TGTGCCAGCTCACCAACAGACAGCGCTGAGCAGTACTTC	CASSPTDSAEQYF
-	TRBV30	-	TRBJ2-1	TGTGCCTGTTCAGGGGTTAACTCCTACAATGAGCAGTTCTTC	CACSGVNSYNEQFF
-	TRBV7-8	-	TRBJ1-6	TGTGCCAGCAGCCTGCGGGTAGGGCCCCTCCACTTT	CASSLRVGPLHF
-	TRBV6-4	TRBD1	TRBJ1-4	TGTGCCAGCAGTTCCGGGACAGATCCAACTAATGAAAAACTGTTTTTT	CASSSGTDPTNEKLFF
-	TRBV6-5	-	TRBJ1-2	TGTGCCAGCAGTCCATTCCTATCGGGGGTCTATGGCTACACCTTC	CASSPFLSGVYGYTF
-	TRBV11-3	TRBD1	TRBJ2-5	TGTGCCAGCAGCGAGGGACAGAAAGAGACCCAGTACTTC	CASSEGQKETQYF
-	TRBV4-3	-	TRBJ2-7	TGCGCCAGCAGCCAAGATCGGACAGAGCAGTACTTC	CASSQDRTEQYF
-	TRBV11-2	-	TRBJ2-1	TGTGCCAGCAGCTCAATCGCGCGGTCCTACAATGAGCAGTTCTTC	CASSSIARSYNEQFF
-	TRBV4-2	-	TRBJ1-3	TGTGCCAGCAGCCAAGAGGGAAACAGGCTAGACACCATATATTTT	CASSQEGNRLDTIYF
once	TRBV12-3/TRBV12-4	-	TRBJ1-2	TGTGCCAGCAGTTTGCTCGGCTATGGCTACACCTTC	CASSLLGYGYTF
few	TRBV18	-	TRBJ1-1	TGTGCCAGCTCACCATCTAGCAGGGGTGGTACTGAAGCTTTCTTT	CASSPSSRGGTEAFF
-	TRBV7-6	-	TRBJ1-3	TGTGCCAGCAGCTTAGGTTCGGGCGACAGGTACTCTGGAAACACCATATATTTT	CASSLGSGDRYSGNTIYF
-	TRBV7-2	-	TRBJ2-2	TGTGCCAGCAGCTTATGGGCCTCCGCGAACACCGGGGAGCTGTTTTTT	CASSLWASANTGELFF
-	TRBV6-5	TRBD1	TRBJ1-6	TGTGCCAGCAGTTACGAGGACAGGGCGAATTCACCCCTCCACTTT	CASSYEDRANSPLHF
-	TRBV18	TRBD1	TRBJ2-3	TGTGCCGGAGGACAGGCCACAGATACGCAGTATTTT	CAGGQATDTQYF
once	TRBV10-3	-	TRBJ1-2	TGTGCCATCAGTGAACCAGGGCGATGGGATGGCTACACCTTC	CAISEPGRWDGYTF
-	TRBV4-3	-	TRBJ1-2	TGCGCCAGCAGCCAAGTGCTTAGTTATGGCTACACCTTC	CASSQVLSYGYTF
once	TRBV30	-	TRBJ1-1	TGTGCCTGGATACGGGACAAGTTGCTAACTGAAGCTTTCTTT	CAWIRDKLLTEAFF
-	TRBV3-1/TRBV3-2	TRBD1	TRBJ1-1	TGTGCCAGCAGCCTCCTAGGGGGCGGGAACACTGAAGCTTTCTTT	CASSLLGGGNTEAFF
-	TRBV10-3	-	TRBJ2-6	TGTGCCATCAGTGAAGGTAGCGAGGGTGGGGCCAACGTCCTGACTTTC	CAISEGSEGGANVLTF
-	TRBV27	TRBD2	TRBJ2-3	TGTGCCAGCAGTCCGACTAGCGGGAGGGGAAATACGCAGTATTTT	CASSPTSGRGNTQYF
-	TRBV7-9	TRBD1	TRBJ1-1	TGTGCCAGCAGCTCCGGCGAGGGGGCCGGGAACACTGAAGCTTTCTTT	CASSSGEGAGNTEAFF
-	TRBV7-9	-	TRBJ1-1	TGTGCCAGCAGCTCAGACTCAGGGTGGGACACTGAAGCTTTCTTT	CASSSDSGWDTEAFF
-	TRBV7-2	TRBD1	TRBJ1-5	TGTGCCAGCAGCTTAGTCGGCGGGACAGGGAATCAGCCCCAGCATTTT	CASSLVGGTGNQPQHF
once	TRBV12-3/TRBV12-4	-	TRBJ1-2	TGTGCCAGCATTGGAGATGGTAACTATGGCTACACCTTC	CASIGDGNYGYTF
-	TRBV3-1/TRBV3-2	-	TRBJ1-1	TGTGCCAGCAGCCGCCTGGACAACCTAGGAGCTTTCTTT	CASSRLDNLGAFF
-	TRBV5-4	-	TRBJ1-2	TGTGCCAGCAGCGCGGTGGCGGGGTACGACGGCTACACCTTC	CASSAVAGYDGYTF
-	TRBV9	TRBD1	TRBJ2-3	TGTGCCAGCAGCGTAGTTGGGGACAGGGAAGTCGGTACGCAGTATTTT	CASSVVGDREVGTQYF
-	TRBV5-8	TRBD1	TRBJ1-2	TGTGCCAGCAGCCTGGACAGGGGTCGCTACACCTTC	CASSLDRGRYTF
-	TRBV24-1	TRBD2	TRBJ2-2	TGTGCCACCAGTGATTCCCGGGGGGTTACCGGGGAGCTGTTTTTT	CATSDSRGVTGELFF
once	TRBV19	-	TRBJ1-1	TGTGCCAGTAGTACCTTTGGGCGGGGCACTGAAGCTTTCTTT	CASSTFGRGTEAFF
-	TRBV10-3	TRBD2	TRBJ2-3	TGTGCCATCCACAGCGGGGGTGCAGATACGCAGTATTTT	CAIHSGGADTQYF
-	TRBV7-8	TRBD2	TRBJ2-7	TGTGCCAGCAGCTTCACGGGGGGAGACTACGAGCAGTACTTC	CASSFTGGDYEQYF
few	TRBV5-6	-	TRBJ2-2	TGTGCCAGCAGCTTTGACAGGTCCACCGGGGAGCTGTTTTTT	CASSFDRSTGELFF
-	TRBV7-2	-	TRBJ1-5	TGTGCCAGCAGCCTCGAGAGCAATCAGCCCCAGCATTTT	CASSLESNQPQHF
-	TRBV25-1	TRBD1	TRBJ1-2	TGTGCCAGCAGTGGTAGGTTTCAGGGACAGTACTATGGCTACACCTTC	CASSGRFQGQYYGYTF
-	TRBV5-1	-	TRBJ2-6	TGCGCCAGCAGCTTAGGAGGCTCTGGGGCCAACGTCCTGACTTTC	CASSLGGSGANVLTF
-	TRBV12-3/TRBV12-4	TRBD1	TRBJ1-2	TGTGCCAGCAGTATCACAGGGGGTTGGGGCTACACCTTC	CASSITGGWGYTF
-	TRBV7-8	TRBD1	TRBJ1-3	TGTGCCAGCAGCTTAGTTGGGACAGCGGACACCATATATTTT	CASSLVGTADTIYF
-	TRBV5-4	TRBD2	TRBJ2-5	TGTGCCAGCAGCTTCCGACTAGCGGGAGGAGAGACCCAGTACTTC	CASSFRLAGGETQYF
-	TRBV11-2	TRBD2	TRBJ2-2	TGTGCCAGCAGCTTGACTAGCGGGAGGGCCAACACCGGGGAGCTGTTTTTT	CASSLTSGRANTGELFF
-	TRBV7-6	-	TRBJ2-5	TGTGCCAGCAGCTCTAGAAGTTGGGGACTTGAAGAGACCCAGTACTTC	CASSSRSWGLEETQYF
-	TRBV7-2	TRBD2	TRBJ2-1	TGTGCCAGCAGCTTAGCGGTAGCGGGAGTCAATGAGCAGTTCTTC	CASSLAVAGVNEQFF
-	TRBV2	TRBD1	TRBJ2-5	TGTGCCAGCAGCCCAGACAGGGTCCAAGAGACCCAGTACTTC	CASSPDRVQETQYF
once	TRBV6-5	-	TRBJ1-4	TGTGCCAGCAGTTTTAGGACAGAAGAAAAACTGTTTTTT	CASSFRTEEKLFF
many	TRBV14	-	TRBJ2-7	TGTGCCAGCAGCCAAGATGGATTTCAGTCCCTCGGGGGTTCTTCCTACGAGCAGTACTTC	CASSQDGFQSLGGSSYEQYF